The present TCR beta chain was sequenced within a study of T cell responses to AZD1222 COVID-19 vaccine. Study information: Second-dose timings of about 4 or about 12 weeks were pooled.

The protocol was immunoSEQ multiplex PCR, while the TCRdb copy is restricted to in-frame clones and leaves out a portion. The data contain 85,000 to 130,000 clones, roughly 88% of them singletons. The study, taken as a whole, reports: Researchers took repertoire samples only after the peak T cell response had come.

With respect to this clone: Its target is not known.

The receptor was isolated from an adult in good health. The sample here was peripheral blood, taken on day 0 of AZD1222 vaccination.

This chain's CDR3 is CASSWTGAYGYTF. For the CDR3, the DNA is TGTGCCAGCAGTTGGACAGGGGCCTATGGCTACACCTTC. The chain joins TRBV6-5 to TRBJ1-2; TRBD1 agrees at 9 bases. This CDR3 is built from 13 residues. The V segment lost 4 bases and the J segment 4 bases; nucleotides outside the gene matches: 1. Looked up from germline, CDR1 is MNHEY and CDR2 is SVGAGI.